These 17 T cell receptor beta chains originate from one sample sequenced in a study of cytomegalovirus exposure and HLA in healthy donors. PCR amplification relied on 60 Vbeta primers (plus 13 Jbeta primers). Method: immunoSEQ multiplex PCR; TCRdb's copy keeps in-frame clones and lacks some. Of around 200,000 clones listed, less than 80% are singletons. The sequenced sample consisted of PBMCs. All receptors derive from a man between 35 and 55 years old in good health and CMV-seronegative.

V and J are TRBV15 and TRBJ1-4; 7 positions match TRBD1. From germline, CDR1 is LNHNV and CDR2 YYDKDF (reference sequence). The CDR3 covers 16 residues. Trimming removed 3 bases from V and 6 bases from J; junction bases left unmatched: 10. The CDR3 sequence is CATSSDFETGYEKLFF. The CDR3 DNA is TGTGCCACCAGCAGTGATTTCGAGACAGGGTATGAAAAACTGTTTTTT.

V and J are TRBV18 and TRBJ1-1; TRBD1 might be the D (5 bases). Per germline, CDR1 KGHSH and CDR2 LQKENI. The CDR3 runs 15 residues. V lost 2 bases and J 4 bases, leaving 14 bases between the germline ends. The CDR3 loop reads CASSPSPRGSTEAFF. The CDR3 nucleotides read TGTGCCAGCTCACCATCTCCAAGGGGTTCCACTGAAGCTTTCTTT.

This chain connects TRBV7-9 to TRBJ2-7, with 7 positions matching TRBD1. Germline CDR1 is SEHNR and CDR2 is FQNEAQ (reference sequence). V trimming: 2 bases; J trimming: 5 bases; junction bases outside the gene matches: 3. CDR3 length equals 13 residues. The CDR3 nucleotides are TGTGCCAGCAGCTTAACAGGGGATAACGAGCAGTACTTC. Translating it yields CASSLTGDNEQYF. Variable domain in full (rest from reference TRBV7-9 and TRBJ2-7): DTGVSQNPRHKITKRGQNVTFRCDPISEHNRLYWYRQTLGQGPEFLTYFQNEAQLEKSRLLSDRFSAERPKGSFSTLEIQRTEQGDSAMYLCASSLTGDNEQYFGPGTRLTVT.

V and J are TRBV30 and TRBJ2-6, with D perhaps TRBD2 (7 bases). CDR1 and CDR2 (germline): GTSNPN, SVGIG (reference sequence). V was pared by 4 bases and J by 9 bases, with 19 bases between. CDR3 length: 15 amino acids. The CDR3 spells CAWTSRGGALNVLTF. The CDR3 coding sequence is TGTGCCTGGACCTCCAGAGGGGGGGCCCTCAACGTCCTGACTTTC.

The chain links TRBV19 to TRBJ2-1, with TRBD2 matching over 7 bases. V shed 3 bases and J 4 bases; nucleotides not matched to a gene: 6. The CDR3 sequence is 15 residues long. Per germline, CDR1 LNHDA and CDR2 SQIVND (reference sequence). DNA of the CDR3: TGTGCCAGTAGTATCGGGCTAGCGGTTTACAATGAGCAGTTCTTC. It specifies CASSIGLAVYNEQFF.

The chain is built from TRBV7-9 and TRBJ1-1; D uncertain. The CDR3 consists of 16 residues. V was shortened by 0 bases and J by 2 bases, with 13 bases between the two germline ends. Germline loops: CDR1 SEHNR, CDR2 FQNEAQ (reference sequence). In DNA form, the CDR3 reads TGTGCCAGCAGCTTAGCCCCAAGTTTGGGCAACACTGAAGCTTTCTTT. This translates into CASSLAPSLGNTEAFF.

The chain is built from TRBV10-2 and TRBJ2-7, with TRBD1 matching over 7 bases. The CDR3 has 14 amino acids. J was trimmed by 4 bases and V by 2 bases; bases with no gene match: 5. Germline CDR1 is WSHSY and CDR2 is SAAADI. CDR3 protein: CASSEPWDRYEQYF. The CDR3 nucleotides read TGCGCCAGCAGTGAGCCCTGGGACAGATACGAGCAGTACTTC.

The chain is built from TRBV27 and TRBJ2-1; maybe TRBD1 (5 bases). Germline loops: CDR1 MNHEY, CDR2 SMNVEV (reference sequence). V dropped 3 bases and J dropped 7 bases, with 19 bases sitting between them. This CDR3 is built from 16 residues. CDR3 residues: CASSLLVSLGVNEQFF. The CDR3 DNA sequence: TGTGCCAGCAGTTTGCTGGTGTCCCTAGGGGTGAATGAGCAGTTCTTC.

This clone has only one observation. This sequence joins TRBV15 and TRBJ2-3, with TRBD1 identical over 7 bases. The CDR3 length is 15 residues. The V gene end was trimmed by 4 bases and the J gene end by 0 bases; junction bases not matched to a gene: 4. The germline V gene encodes CDR1 LNHNV and CDR2 YYDKDF (reference sequence). CDR3 amino acids: CATSNRGPSTDTQYF. The CDR3 nucleotides are TGTGCCACCAGCAACAGGGGCCCTAGCACAGATACGCAGTATTTT.

The V and J genes are TRBV7-2 and TRBJ2-3; a weak D match, TRBD1 (5 bases). The V end lost 4 bases, the J end lost 0 bases, and 14 bases lay between the germline ends. CDR1 SGHTA and CDR2 FQGNSA come from the germline V gene. This CDR3 contains 16 residues. The CDR3 loop is CASSSQGGWSTDTQYF. DNA for the CDR3: TGTGCCAGCAGCTCGCAGGGTGGCTGGAGCACAGATACGCAGTATTTT. The whole variable domain, remainder taken from reference TRBV7-2 and TRBJ2-3, is GAGVSQSPSNKVTEKGKDVELRCDPISGHTALYWYRQSLGQGLEFLIYFQGNSAPDKSGLPSDRFSAERTGGSVSTLTIQRTQQEDSAVYLCASSSQGGWSTDTQYFGPGTRLTVL.

This clone was seen a handful of times. V usage is TRBV6-1 and J usage is TRBJ2-6; D is unresolved. CDR3 length equals 14 residues. Germline-derived CDR1 and CDR2 are MNHNS and SASEGT. V lost 11 bases and J lost 0, with 11 bases in between. The CDR3, as DNA: TGTGCCTGTACCACAGCCTCTGGGGCCAACGTCCTGACTTTC. This codes for CACTTASGANVLTF.

This chain connects TRBV27 to TRBJ2-3, with 14 positions matching TRBD2. Germline assignment: CDR1 MNHEY and CDR2 SMNVEV (reference sequence). The CDR3 spans 16 residues. The trim removed 4 bases at V and 3 bases at J, leaving 3 bases unmatched. CDR3 loop: CASSSRLAGGTDTQYF. The DNA of the CDR3 is TGTGCCAGCAGTTCGAGACTAGCGGGAGGGACAGATACGCAGTATTTT.

The chain is built from TRBV11-2 and TRBJ1-4; D is undetermined. The CDR3 has 15 amino acids. Trimming stripped 5 bases from V and 5 bases from J, with 15 bases between. Germline V gene lookup returns CDR1 SGHAT and CDR2 FQNNGV. The DNA of the CDR3 is TGTGCCAGCAGCGCAGGACGGGAAGGGAATGAAAAACTGTTTTTT. It codes for CASSAGREGNEKLFF.

The chain joins TRBV11-3 to TRBJ2-2; possible D gene TRBD2, 5 bases. Germline V gene lookup returns CDR1 SGHNT and CDR2 YENEEA. The V gene lost 1 base and the J gene lost 7 bases, with 7 bases spanning the gap. The CDR3 has 13 amino acids. CDR3 amino acids: CASSLGAGGELFF. CDR3 DNA sequence: TGTGCCAGCAGCTTAGGGGCGGGCGGGGAGCTGTTTTTT.

This clone was found once. The V call is TRBV5-1, the J call TRBJ2-3; 9 positions match TRBD2. The CDR3 has 18 amino acids. Germline assignment: CDR1 SGHRS and CDR2 YFSETQ. V was pared by 5 bases and J by 1 base, with 14 bases of the junction left unmatched. The DNA for the CDR3 is TGCGCCAGCAGTACCGCCCTTCTGACTAGCGGAGGCACAGATACGCAGTATTTT. It translates to CASSTALLTSGGTDTQYF.

The CDR3 DNA is TGTGCCAGCAGCTTGCCAGGGGGCTCGGAGACCCAGTACTTC. Protein sequence: CASSLPGGSETQYF. The gene calls are TRBV5-4 and TRBJ2-5, with 8 bases identical to TRBD1. Per the germline V gene, CDR1 is SGHNT and CDR2 is YYREEE (reference sequence). CDR3 length equals 14 residues. J gave up 5 bases and V 1 base, and 4 bases lay outside the gene matches.

V gene TRBV28 combines with J gene TRBJ2-1, with 8 bases matching TRBD1. The CDR3 contains 16 residues. The germline V gene has CDR1 MDHEN and CDR2 SYDVKM. After removal of 7 bases from V and 4 bases from J, the junction contained 12 bases not matched to a gene. CDR3 residues: CASTDDRGDPYNEQFF. As DNA, the CDR3 is TGTGCCAGCACCGATGACAGGGGAGACCCTTACAATGAGCAGTTCTTC.